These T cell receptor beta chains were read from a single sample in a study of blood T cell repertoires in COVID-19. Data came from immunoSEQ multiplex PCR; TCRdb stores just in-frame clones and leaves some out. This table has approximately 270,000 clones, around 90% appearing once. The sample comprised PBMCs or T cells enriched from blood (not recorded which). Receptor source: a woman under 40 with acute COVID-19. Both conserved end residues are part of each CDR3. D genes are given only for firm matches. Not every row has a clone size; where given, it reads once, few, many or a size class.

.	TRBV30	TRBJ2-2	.	TGTGCCTGGTCCTCCGGTCGTACCGGGGAGCTGTTTTTT	CAWSSGRTGELFF
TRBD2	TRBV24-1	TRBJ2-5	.	TGTGCCACCAGTACCGCGGGAGCGAGGCAAGAGACCCAGTACTTC	CATSTAGARQETQYF
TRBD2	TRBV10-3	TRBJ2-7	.	TGTGCCGCGGGACTAGCGGGAGGGTCGTGGGTCGAGCAGTACTTC	CAAGLAGGSWVEQYF
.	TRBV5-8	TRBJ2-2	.	TGTGCCAGCAGACCTAGGGGCGGGGAGCTGTTTTTT	CASRPRGGELFF
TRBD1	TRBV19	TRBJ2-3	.	TGTGCCAGTAGTATGGGGACAGGGGGAGATACGCAGTATTTT	CASSMGTGGDTQYF
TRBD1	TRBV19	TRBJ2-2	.	TGTGCCAGTAGTATAGATCAATATTCCGGGACAGGGCGATCCCACACCGGGGAGCTGTTTTTT	CASSIDQYSGTGRSHTGELFF
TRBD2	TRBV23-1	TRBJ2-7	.	TGCGCCAGCAGTCAATCGGGCGTTCGGGGGGCGACTAGCGGAGGATACTACGAGCAGTACTTC	CASSQSGVRGATSGGYYEQYF
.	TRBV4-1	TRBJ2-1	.	TGCGCCAGCAGCCAAACGGTCAATGAGCAGTTCTTC	CASSQTVNEQFF
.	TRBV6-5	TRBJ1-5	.	TGTGCCAGCAGCGGGGGGCATAGCAATCAGCCCCAGCATTTT	CASSGGHSNQPQHF
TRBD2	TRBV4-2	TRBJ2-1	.	TGTGCCAGCAGTATAGCGGGAGGATCTAATGAGCAGTTCTTC	CASSIAGGSNEQFF
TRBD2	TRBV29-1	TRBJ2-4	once	TGCAGCGTTGCCGTGACTAGCGCGGGAAACATTCAGTACTTC	CSVAVTSAGNIQYF
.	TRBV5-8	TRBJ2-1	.	TGTGCCAGCAGCTTGGACAGGGTGAATGAGCAGTTCTTC	CASSLDRVNEQFF
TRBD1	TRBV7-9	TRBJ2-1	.	TGTGCCAGCGGGACAGAGTTGAACAATGAGCAGTTCTTC	CASGTELNNEQFF
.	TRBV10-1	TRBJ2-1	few	TGCGCCAGCAGCCCAGACTGGGGGGTTTATGAGCAGTTCTTC	CASSPDWGVYEQFF
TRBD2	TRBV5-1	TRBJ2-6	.	TGCGCCAGCAGCTTGGGACTAGCGGGATCCTCTGGGGCCAACGTCCTGACTTTC	CASSLGLAGSSGANVLTF
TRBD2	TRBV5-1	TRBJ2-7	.	TGCGCCAGCAGGGGAGTCGGGGGGTACGAGCAGTACTTC	CASRGVGGYEQYF
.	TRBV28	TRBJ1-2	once	TGTGCCAGCAGTGGGTCCAAGGGGCTCTATGGCTACACCTTC	CASSGSKGLYGYTF
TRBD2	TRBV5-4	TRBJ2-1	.	TGTGCCAGCAGCCGAGCGGGAGGGAGGTCCTACAATGAGCAGTTCTTC	CASSRAGGRSYNEQFF
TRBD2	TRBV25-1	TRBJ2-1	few	TGTGCCAGCAGTGAAGGGCTCAGGCGGGGGAGCTCCTACAATGAGCAGTTCTTC	CASSEGLRRGSSYNEQFF
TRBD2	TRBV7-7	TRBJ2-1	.	TGTGCTAGCAGCTTAGGAGCGGGGAACTACAATGAGCAGTTCTTC	CASSLGAGNYNEQFF
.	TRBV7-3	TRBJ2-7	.	TGTGCCAGCAGCCCTCCCGGGAACCCCTACGAGCAGTACTTC	CASSPPGNPYEQYF
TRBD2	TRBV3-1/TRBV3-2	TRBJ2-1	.	TGTGCCAGCAGCCAACTAACTAGCGGGAGTTACAATGAGCAGTTCTTC	CASSQLTSGSYNEQFF
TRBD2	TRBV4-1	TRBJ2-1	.	TGCGCCAGCAGCCAAGGGTCCTCGGATAGCGGGAGCTACAATGAGCAGTTCTTC	CASSQGSSDSGSYNEQFF